This note documents a single T cell receptor (beta chain) sequence. This clone was counted between two and nine times. Its binding antigen is unknown. Base qualities were left out, and no much larger clone turns up one base away. The data belong to a study of T cell responses to AZD1222 COVID-19 vaccine (dated by TCRdb to the early 2020s). About the investigation overall: A total of over 230 trial participants underwent TCR sequencing, of whom around 200 received two doses of AZD1222 and about 25 received two doses of the MenACWY control vaccine. Trial participants were enrolled by age into subgroups of 18-55, 56-69 and 70-plus years, and around 140, 26 and 57 TCR-sequenced participants, respectively, were included in these subgroups. Results the study describes overall, beyond this receptor: Because no day 14 peak-response samples were available, repertoires were characterized only after the peak T cell response. The whole spike protein was spanned by vaccine-associated CD4 TCRs, and dominant responses were seen in regions 160-218 and 743-854. Participants were mostly white British, with more females than males. The authors suggested clonal diversity may have been underestimated. A significant rise in spike-specific TCR breadth and depth was observed after two AZD1222 doses relative to day 0 and relative to MenACWY recipients. Nearly half of unique spike-specific TCRs reportedly recognized epitopes outside regions mutated in the B.1.351 and B.1.1.7 variants. Conclusions about previously exposed vaccinees are limited, since just six AZD1222 recipients were seropositive for SARS-CoV-2 at baseline. The 56-69-year group was small, and its depth increase did not reach significance, likely because of low power.

The CDR3 regions of human TCRbeta chains were subjected to immunosequencing. In the authors' own workflow: TCRs in the repertoires were compared against a reference library of SARS-CoV-2-specific TCRs that had been generated with the MIRA antigen-specificity platform. Breadth was defined as the fraction of unique TCRs that were SARS-CoV-2-associated, and depth was defined as the fraction of total T cells that were SARS-CoV-2-associated. Each spike-specific TCR was assigned to its reactive spike region and to a CD4 or CD8 class using the MIRA data. Log10-transformed breadth and depth values were compared by one-way ANOVA with Sidak's multiple comparisons tests. The source is immuneACCESS, and TCRdb retained only in-frame sequences with V and J called. Part of the clones is not carried over; for the studies checked, unresolved V genes explain less than half of this, and the remainder is unexplained. For V, J and clone size, that table is used; D and trimming come from the DNA. The sample data list about 45,000 clones, and over 80% of these were observed just once. The ten largest clonotypes hold about a sixth of the sample.

Between the V and J ends, shortened by 3 bases and 7 bases respectively, the junction contains 16 bases. CDR1 and CDR2, looked up from the germline V gene (reference sequence), are LNHNV and YYDKDF. Inclusive of the bounding cysteine and phenylalanine, the CDR3 is 15 residues long. Only the CDR3 DNA stays, 45 bases, in frame from base 1. The time point label here, explained by the study, means: about 28 days (+/-7) after the second vaccine dose. Because spike-specific TCR depth and breadth did not differ between the two schedules, AZD1222 recipients who got a second dose at roughly 4 weeks were pooled with those who got a second dose at roughly 12 weeks. Vaccinee samples were obtained from the UK trials COV001 and COV002, which included a single-blind randomized controlled phase 2/3 trial of AZD1222 (ChAdOx1 nCoV-19) in healthy adults. Trial participant PBMC samples were collected at day 0 and day 28 after the second dose for TCRbeta chain sequencing.

The sequence joins TRBV15 to TRBJ2-1, with a weak D call of TRBD2 (6 bases match). The sequences come from peripheral blood, collected 28 days after the second AZD1222 dose. The TCR sequence derives from an adult who received the AZD1222 COVID-19 vaccine. The DNA is TGTGCCACCAGCAGTTTACGAGGAGGGTCAAATGAGCAGTTCTTC. This translates into CATSSLRGGSNEQFF.